These 14 T cell receptor beta chains were sequenced from one sample in a study of T-cell memory formation after mild COVID-19. TCRdb used MiXCR to reprocess the 5' RACE reads, holding one entry per CDR3 protein. The repertoire holds tens of thousands of distinct CDR3 sequences, with 6.1% as singletons. Sequenced material: PBMCs or a T cell subset sorted from them (not recorded which). These TCRs come from an adult who had mild COVID-19 (a few samples of this study predate the infection). Cell type and time point are not known.

This clonotype was counted only a few times. The CDR3 sequence: CASSSHGSVNEKLFF. The CDR3 DNA is TGTGCCAGCAGTTCGCACGGTTCTGTGAATGAAAAACTGTTTTTT. The gene calls are TRBV12-3 or TRBV12-4 and TRBJ1-4; D is unclear. The CDR3 spans 15 residues. V was cut by 4 bases and J by 5 bases, with 14 bases left in between.

The gene calls are TRBV7-2 and TRBJ2-1, with TRBD2 as a possible D gene (5 bases). The CDR3 length is 13 residues. The germline V and J ends were trimmed by 5 bases and 7 bases, with 12 bases remaining between them. Germline V CDR1 and CDR2: SGHTA, FQGNSA. CDR3 sequence: CASSPPGVNEQFF. As DNA, the CDR3 is TGTGCCAGCAGCCCGCCCGGGGTAAATGAGCAGTTCTTC.

The chain couples TRBV7-8 to TRBJ2-1; TRBD1 is a possible D gene (5 bases). Germline V CDR1 and CDR2: SGHVS, FQNEAQ. V was trimmed by 1 base and J by 5 bases, leaving 6 bases between them. CDR3 length: 13 amino acids. CDR3 in amino acids: CASSLDRNNEQFF. For the CDR3, the DNA is TGTGCCAGCAGCTTAGACAGGAACAATGAGCAGTTCTTC.

This clonotype was observed at least ten times. This chain connects TRBV4-1 to TRBJ1-2; weak D call: TRBD1 (5 bases). Trimming left V 0 bases short and J 4 bases short, with 18 bases between. The CDR3 is made up of 17 amino acids. Germline CDR1 is MGHRA and CDR2 is YSYEKL. The CDR3 bases are TGCGCCAGCAGCCAAGAGGGAGCCCAGGGTTTGAGCTATGGCTACACCTTC. Protein: CASSQEGAQGLSYGYTF.

The chain joins TRBV2 to TRBJ2-1; 8 nucleotides align to TRBD1. CDR1 and CDR2 (germline): SNHLY, FYNNEI. The CDR3 spans 14 residues. After removal of 4 bases from V and 10 bases from J, the junction contained 9 bases not matched to a gene. The CDR3 DNA sequence: TGTGCCAGCAGTGGACAGGGGATCCCCCAAGAGCAGTTCTTC. Translation gives CASSGQGIPQEQFF.

This chain connects TRBV5-4 to TRBJ2-7; D possibly corresponds to TRBD1 (5 bases). The CDR3 extends over 16 amino acids. CDR1 and CDR2 (germline): SGHNT, YYREEE (reference sequence). V gave up 0 bases and J gave up 2 bases, with 15 bases separating them. The CDR3 DNA is TGTGCCAGCAGCTTGGGGGGCGCCCCGGTGACCTACGAGCAGTACTTC. This sequence encodes CASSLGGAPVTYEQYF.

This clonotype showed up many times. V is TRBV11-3 and J is TRBJ2-4; 8 bases align to TRBD1. Germline V gene lookup returns CDR1 SGHNT and CDR2 YENEEA. The trim removed 5 bases at V and 0 bases at J, leaving 6 bases unmatched. The CDR3 sequence is 16 residues long. CDR3 sequence reads: CASSPRDRLAKNIQYF. The CDR3 bases are TGTGCCAGCAGCCCCCGGGACAGGCTAGCCAAAAACATTCAGTACTTC.

The gene calls are TRBV12-3 or TRBV12-4 and TRBJ1-5; D is ambiguous. Trimming stripped 1 base from V and 1 base from J, with 5 bases between. This CDR3 contains 14 residues. This CDR3 reads CASSLGPSNQPQHF. For the CDR3, the DNA is TGTGCCAGCAGTTTAGGCCCGAGCAATCAGCCCCAGCATTTT.

This clonotype was counted ten times or more. The chain combines TRBV5-1 with TRBJ2-7, with D tentatively TRBD1 or TRBD2 (5 bases each). V dropped 4 bases and J dropped 2 bases, with 16 bases sitting between them. This CDR3 spans 15 amino acids. Germline CDR1 and CDR2: SGHRS and YFSETQ. The DNA of the CDR3 is TGCGCCAGCAGCGTTTCCGGGACGGAGACCTACGAGCAGTACTTC. This encodes CASSVSGTETYEQYF.

In this sample, this clonotype turned up many times. The chain employs TRBV15 and TRBJ2-1, with TRBD1 matching 10 bases. The CDR3 extends over 16 amino acids. Losses at the gene ends were 7 bases for V and 3 bases for J; bases not matched to a gene: 9. CDR1 is LNHNV and CDR2 is YYDKDF in the germline V gene (reference sequence). The CDR3 nucleotides are TGTGCCACCACTCTTGACAGGGGGCATAGCTACAATGAGCAGTTCTTC. This encodes CATTLDRGHSYNEQFF.

This clonotype was found many times. One junction end does not reproduce the germline sequence, and a read error may be involved. J is TRBJ2-7 and V is TRBV6-5; 9 bases line up with TRBD1. The germline CDR1 and CDR2 sequences are MNHEY and SVGAGI. CDR3 length equals 16 residues. The CDR3 DNA follows: TGTGCCAGCAGTTACTCCGCCGGGACAGGGCTGGGTGGGGTGAACTTC. This gives the protein CASSYSAGTGLGGVNF.

This clonotype was recorded a few times. This rearrangement joins TRBV7-2 to TRBJ1-1, with a tentative D call TRBD1 (5 bases). Trimming pared 5 bases from V and 4 bases from J, leaving 11 bases between. The CDR3 totals 13 residues. Germline V CDR1 and CDR2: SGHTA, FQGNSA. CDR3 nucleotides: TGTGCCAGCAGCCCGATCAGGGTCACTGAAGCTTTCTTT. It encodes CASSPIRVTEAFF.

This clonotype has more than one count but fewer than ten. This chain uses TRBV7-2 with TRBJ2-1, with no clear D. This CDR3 spans 13 amino acids. Looked up from germline, CDR1 is SGHTA and CDR2 is FQGNSA. Between the trimmed V and J ends, which lost 3 bases and 8 bases, there was a span of 11 bases. DNA of the CDR3: TGTGCCAGCAGCTTTGGTCTGTCCTATGAGCAGTTCTTC. Its translation is CASSFGLSYEQFF.

This rearrangement joins TRBV12-1 to TRBJ1-2; the table's TRBD1 call for D was not verified on the DNA. TRBV12-1 is described as a pseudogene. This CDR3 comprises 18 residues. The CDR3 sequence is CASSSLDRPPDLNYGYTF. Written as DNA, the CDR3 is TGTGCCAGCAGCTCCCTAGACAGGCCTCCTGATCTTAACTATGGCTACACCTTC.